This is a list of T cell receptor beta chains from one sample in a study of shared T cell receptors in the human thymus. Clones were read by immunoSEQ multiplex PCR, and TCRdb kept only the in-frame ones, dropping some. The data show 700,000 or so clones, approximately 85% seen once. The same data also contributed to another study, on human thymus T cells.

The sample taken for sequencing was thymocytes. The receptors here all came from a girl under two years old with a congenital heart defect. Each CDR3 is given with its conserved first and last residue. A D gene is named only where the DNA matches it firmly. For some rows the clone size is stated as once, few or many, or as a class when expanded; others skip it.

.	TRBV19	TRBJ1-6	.	TGTGCCAGTAGTATGTTCCCCCTTTATTCACCCCTCCACTTT	CASSMFPLYSPLHF
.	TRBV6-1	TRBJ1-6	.	TGTGCCAGCAGTGAACAACGGGGTTCGGCCTATAATTCACCCCTCCACTTT	CASSEQRGSAYNSPLHF
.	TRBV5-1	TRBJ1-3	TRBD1	TGCGCCAGCAGCCCAGTAGACAGGGCCGGAAACACCATATATTTT	CASSPVDRAGNTIYF
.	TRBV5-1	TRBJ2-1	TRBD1	TGCGCCAGCAGCTCCCCAAAGGGGGCGCCTGGTGAGCAGTTCTTC	CASSSPKGAPGEQFF
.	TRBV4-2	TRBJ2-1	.	TGTGCCAGCAGCCAAGCGGTTTACAATGAGCAGTTCTTC	CASSQAVYNEQFF
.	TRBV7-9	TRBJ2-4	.	TGTGCCAGCAGCTTAAAGAGGGAATCGTTGGACATTCAGTACTTC	CASSLKRESLDIQYF
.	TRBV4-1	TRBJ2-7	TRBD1	TGCGCCAGCAGCCAACACACCGGACAGGGCCCATCCTACGAGCAGTACTTC	CASSQHTGQGPSYEQYF
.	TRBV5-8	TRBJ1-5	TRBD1	TGTGCCAGCAGCCCAAATCCGGGACAGGGACCATATAGCAATCAGCCCCAGCATTTT	CASSPNPGQGPYSNQPQHF
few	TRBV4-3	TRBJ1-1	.	TGCGCCAGCAGCCAAGTCCGGGGGAACACTGAAGCTTTCTTT	CASSQVRGNTEAFF
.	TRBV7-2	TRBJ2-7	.	TGTGCCAGCAGCTTATGGCGGGGCTACGAGCAGTACTTC	CASSLWRGYEQYF
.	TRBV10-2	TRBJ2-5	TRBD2	TGCGCCACCTCCGGGGGGTTGGAGACCCAGTACTTC	CATSGGLETQYF
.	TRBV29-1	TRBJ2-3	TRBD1	TGCAGCGTGGACAGGGCAGAAGATACGCAGTATTTT	CSVDRAEDTQYF
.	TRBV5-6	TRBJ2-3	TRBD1	TGTGCCAGCAGCCTGGGACAGGGAGCAGATACGCAGTATTTT	CASSLGQGADTQYF
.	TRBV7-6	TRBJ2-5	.	TGTGCCAGCAGCTCCACGTCGAGACAGTCCACCTACCAAGAGACCCAGTACTTC	CASSSTSRQSTYQETQYF
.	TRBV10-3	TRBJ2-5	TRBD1	TGTGCCATTAGCGATGGGACAGGGGGGGAGACCCAGTACTTC	CAISDGTGGETQYF
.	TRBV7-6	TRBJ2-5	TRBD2	TGTGCCAGCAGCCCCCAGATGGGACTAGCGGAAGAGACCCAGTACTTC	CASSPQMGLAEETQYF